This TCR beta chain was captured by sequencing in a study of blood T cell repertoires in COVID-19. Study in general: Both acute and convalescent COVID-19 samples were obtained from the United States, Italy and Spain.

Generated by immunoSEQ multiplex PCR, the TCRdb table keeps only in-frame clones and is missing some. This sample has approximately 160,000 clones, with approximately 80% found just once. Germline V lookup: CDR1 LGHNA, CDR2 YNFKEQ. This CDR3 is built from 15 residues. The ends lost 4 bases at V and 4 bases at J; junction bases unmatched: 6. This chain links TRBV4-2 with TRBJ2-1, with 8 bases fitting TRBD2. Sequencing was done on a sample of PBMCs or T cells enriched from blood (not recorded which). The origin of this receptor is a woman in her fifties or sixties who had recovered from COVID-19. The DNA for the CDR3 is TGTGCCAGCAGCCCCGGGGGGGGCCCTTACAATGAGCAGTTCTTC. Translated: CASSPGGGPYNEQFF.